This T cell receptor beta chain was sequenced in a study of CXCR3-negative and CXCR3-positive naive CD8 T cells. Each CD8+ T cell subset was sorted in triplicate, around 300,000 cells each. The naive CD8+ gate required CD45RO-CCR7+CD27+CD95- phenotype. The CDR3 runs to 14 residues. Whole-study results and caveats: It was found that naive subsets had comparable surface CD5, and TCR strength was inferred from TRB CDR3 properties. Whereas both naive subsets had comparably high diversity, memory CD8+ cells had much lower diversity.

Turning to this clonotype: What it recognizes is unknown.

Preparation of TRB cDNA libraries relied on 5' RACE carrying UMI labels. TCRdb re-called the 5' RACE reads and gives one entry per CDR3 protein, without DNA. The sample table includes tens of thousands of distinct CDR3 sequences. The receptor's source is a human donor in good health. Some clones in this sample may be carry-over from other donors' samples. The sequenced sample consisted of naive CXCR3- CD8+ T cells from blood. Regarding subset: CD45RO-CCR7+CD27+CD95- naive CD8+ T cells lacking CXCR3 (TNR3-). The chain recombines TRBV12-3 or TRBV12-4 with TRBJ2-2. The CDR3 here is CASSPLAGTGELFF.